This entry describes one T cell receptor beta chain. Its antigen is still unknown. No much larger clone exists at a distance of one base, and base qualities are not known. The CDR3 measures 16 amino acids from cysteine to phenylalanine. Only CDR3 DNA is held: 48 bases, read in frame from base 1. Taken from the germline V gene (reference sequence), the CDR1 and CDR2 loops are MNHEY and SMNVEV. Germline trimming amounts to 6 bases on V and 0 bases on J, with 9 as the count of junction bases outside the gene matches. The sample comes from a study of control samples from healthy donors and cancer patients (dated by TCRdb to about 2020). Libraries were built with the immunoSEQ multiplex PCR assay. TCRdb's version of the immuneACCESS table is confined to in-frame rearrangements and falls short of the full clone set. An unresolved V gene accounts for under half of the shortfall where checked; the remainder is of unknown origin. For this sample the table gives 60,000 to 95,000 clones, of which roughly 82% were detected only once. The top ten constitute less than 15% of the sample.

The sequencing input was blood. Recombination joined TRBV27 with TRBJ1-2; TRBD1 lines up with 8 middle nucleotides. The TCR was taken from a man aged 50-60 years in good health. The encoded CDR3 is CASRFDRGRANYGYTF. The nucleotides are TGTGCCAGCAGGTTTGACAGGGGACGAGCTAACTATGGCTACACCTTC.